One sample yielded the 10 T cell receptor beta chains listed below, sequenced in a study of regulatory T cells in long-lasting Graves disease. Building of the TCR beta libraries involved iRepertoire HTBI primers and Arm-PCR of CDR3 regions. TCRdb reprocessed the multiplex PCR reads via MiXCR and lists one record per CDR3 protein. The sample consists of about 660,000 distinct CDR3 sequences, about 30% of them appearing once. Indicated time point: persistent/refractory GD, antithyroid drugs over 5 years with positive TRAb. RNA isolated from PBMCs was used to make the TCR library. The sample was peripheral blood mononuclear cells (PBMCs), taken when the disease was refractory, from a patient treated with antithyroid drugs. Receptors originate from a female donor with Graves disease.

The CDR3 DNA is TGTGCCATCAGTGAGTCGGGGGGGGAGCGGGTACCCGAGCAGTACTTC. Protein sequence: CAISESGGERVPEQYF. This rearrangement joins TRBV10-3 to TRBJ2-7, with 7 bases identical to TRBD2. The V gene end was trimmed by 0 bases and the J gene end by 6 bases; junction bases not matched to a gene: 11. This CDR3 has 16 residues. Germline V gene data show CDR1 as ENHRY and CDR2 as SYGVKD.

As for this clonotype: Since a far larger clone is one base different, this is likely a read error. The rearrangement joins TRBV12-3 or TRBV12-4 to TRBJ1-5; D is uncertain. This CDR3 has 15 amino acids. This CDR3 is CASSLEGLSNLPQHF. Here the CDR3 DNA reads TGTGCCAGCAGTTTAGAGGGTTTAAGCAATCTGCCCCAGCATTTT.

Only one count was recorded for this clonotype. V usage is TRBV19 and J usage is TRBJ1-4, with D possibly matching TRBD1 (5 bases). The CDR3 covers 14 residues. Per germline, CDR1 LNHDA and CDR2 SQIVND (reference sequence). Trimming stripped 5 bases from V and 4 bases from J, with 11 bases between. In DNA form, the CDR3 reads TGTGCCAGTAGTGCGGGACCGAATAATGAAAAACTGTTTTTT. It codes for CASSAGPNNEKLFF.

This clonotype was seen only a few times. The CDR3 is CASRVGTSGIQETQYF. The CDR3 nucleotides read TGTGCCAGCAGGGTGGGGACTAGCGGGATCCAAGAGACCCAGTACTTC. The genes are TRBV2 and TRBJ2-5, with TRBD2 matching 13 bases. Trimming took 6 bases from V and 1 from J; bases not matched to a gene: 5. The CDR3 is made up of 16 amino acids. Germline CDR1 is SNHLY and CDR2 is FYNNEI.

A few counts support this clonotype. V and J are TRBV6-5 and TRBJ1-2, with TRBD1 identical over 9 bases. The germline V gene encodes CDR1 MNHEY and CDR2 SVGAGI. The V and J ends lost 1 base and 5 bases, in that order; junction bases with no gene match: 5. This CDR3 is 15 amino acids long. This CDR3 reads CASSYFPGQGYGYTF. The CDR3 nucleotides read TGTGCCAGCAGTTACTTCCCTGGACAGGGGTATGGCTACACCTTC.

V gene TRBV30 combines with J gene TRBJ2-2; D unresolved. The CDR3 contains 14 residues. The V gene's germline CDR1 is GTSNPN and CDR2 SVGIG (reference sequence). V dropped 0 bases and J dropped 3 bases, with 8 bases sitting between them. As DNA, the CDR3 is TGTGCCTGGAGTGTACAAGTGTACACCGGGGAGCTGTTTTTT. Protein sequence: CAWSVQVYTGELFF.

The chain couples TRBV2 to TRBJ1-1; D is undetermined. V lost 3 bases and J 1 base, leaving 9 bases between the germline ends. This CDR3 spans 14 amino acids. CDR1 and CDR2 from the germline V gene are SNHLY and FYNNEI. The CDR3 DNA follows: TGTGCCAGCAGTGACTCCATTTCGAACACTGAAGCTTTCTTT. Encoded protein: CASSDSISNTEAFF.

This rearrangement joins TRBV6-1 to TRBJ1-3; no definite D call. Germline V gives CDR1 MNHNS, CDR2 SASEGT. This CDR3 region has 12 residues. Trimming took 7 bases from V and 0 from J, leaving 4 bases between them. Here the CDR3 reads CASTNSGNTIYF. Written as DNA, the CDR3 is TGTGCCAGCACCAACTCTGGAAACACCATATATTTT.

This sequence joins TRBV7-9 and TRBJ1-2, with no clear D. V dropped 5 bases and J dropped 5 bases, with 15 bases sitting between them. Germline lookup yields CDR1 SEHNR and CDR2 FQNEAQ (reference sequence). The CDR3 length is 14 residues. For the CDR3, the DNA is TGTGCCAGCAGCCTCCCATCCCCGTCTTATGGCTACACCTTC. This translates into CASSLPSPSYGYTF. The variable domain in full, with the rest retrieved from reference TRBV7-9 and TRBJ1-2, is DTGVSQNPRHKITKRGQNVTFRCDPISEHNRLYWYRQTLGQGPEFLTYFQNEAQLEKSRLLSDRFSAERPKGSFSTLEIQRTEQGDSAMYLCASSLPSPSYGYTFGSGTRLTVV.

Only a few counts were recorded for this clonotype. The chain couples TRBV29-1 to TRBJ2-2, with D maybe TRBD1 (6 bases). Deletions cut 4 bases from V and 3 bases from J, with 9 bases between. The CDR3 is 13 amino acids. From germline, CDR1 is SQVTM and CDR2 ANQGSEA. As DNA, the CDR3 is TGCAGCGTTGGGGACACGTACACCGGGGAGCTGTTTTTT. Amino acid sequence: CSVGDTYTGELFF.